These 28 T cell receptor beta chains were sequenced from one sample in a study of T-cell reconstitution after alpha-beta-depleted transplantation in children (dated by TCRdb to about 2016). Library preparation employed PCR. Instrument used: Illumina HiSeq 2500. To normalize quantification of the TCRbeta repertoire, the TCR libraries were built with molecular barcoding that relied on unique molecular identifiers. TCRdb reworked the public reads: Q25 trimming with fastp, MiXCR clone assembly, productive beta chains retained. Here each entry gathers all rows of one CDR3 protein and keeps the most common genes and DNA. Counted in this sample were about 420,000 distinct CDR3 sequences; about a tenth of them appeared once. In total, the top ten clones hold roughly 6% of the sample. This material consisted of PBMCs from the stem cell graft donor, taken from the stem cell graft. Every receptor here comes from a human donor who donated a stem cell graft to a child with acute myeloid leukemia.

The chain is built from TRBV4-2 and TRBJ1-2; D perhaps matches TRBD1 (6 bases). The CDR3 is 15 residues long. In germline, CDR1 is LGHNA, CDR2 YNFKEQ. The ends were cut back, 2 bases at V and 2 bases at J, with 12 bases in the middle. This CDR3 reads CASSQTDSTNYGYTF. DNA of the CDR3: TGTGCCAGCAGCCAAACGGACAGCACGAACTATGGCTACACCTTC.

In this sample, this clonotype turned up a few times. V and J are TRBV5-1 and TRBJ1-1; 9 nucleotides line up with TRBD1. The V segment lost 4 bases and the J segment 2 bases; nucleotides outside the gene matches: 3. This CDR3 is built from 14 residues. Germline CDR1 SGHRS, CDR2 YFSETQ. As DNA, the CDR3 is TGCGCCAGCAGCGGGACAGGGTACAACACTGAAGCTTTCTTT. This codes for CASSGTGYNTEAFF.

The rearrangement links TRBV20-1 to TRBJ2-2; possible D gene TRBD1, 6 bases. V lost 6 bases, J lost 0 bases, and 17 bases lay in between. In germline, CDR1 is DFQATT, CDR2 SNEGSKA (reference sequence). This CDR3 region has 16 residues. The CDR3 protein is CSATPGHNANTGELFF. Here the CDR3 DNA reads TGCAGTGCGACGCCGGGACACAACGCGAACACCGGGGAGCTGTTTTTT.

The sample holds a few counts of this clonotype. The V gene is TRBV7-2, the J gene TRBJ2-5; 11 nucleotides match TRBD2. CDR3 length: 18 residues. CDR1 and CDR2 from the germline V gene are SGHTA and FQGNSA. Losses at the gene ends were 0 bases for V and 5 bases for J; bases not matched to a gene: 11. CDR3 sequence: CASSLAGGTSGRLETQYF. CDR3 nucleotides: TGTGCCAGCAGCTTAGCGGGGGGCACTAGCGGGAGATTGGAGACCCAGTACTTC.

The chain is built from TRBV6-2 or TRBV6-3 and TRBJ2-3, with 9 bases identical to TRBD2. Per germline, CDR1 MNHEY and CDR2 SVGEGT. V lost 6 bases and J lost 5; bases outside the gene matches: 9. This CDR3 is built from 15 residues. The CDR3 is CASRLRGGREDTQYF. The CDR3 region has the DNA TGTGCCAGCAGGCTGCGGGGGGGCCGTGAAGATACGCAGTATTTT.

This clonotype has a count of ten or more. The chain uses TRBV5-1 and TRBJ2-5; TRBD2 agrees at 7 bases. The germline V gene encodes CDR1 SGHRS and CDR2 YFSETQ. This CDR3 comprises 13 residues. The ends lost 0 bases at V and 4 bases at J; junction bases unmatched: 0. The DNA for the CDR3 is TGCGCCAGCAGCTTGGGCGGGGGAGAGACCCAGTACTTC. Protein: CASSLGGGETQYF.

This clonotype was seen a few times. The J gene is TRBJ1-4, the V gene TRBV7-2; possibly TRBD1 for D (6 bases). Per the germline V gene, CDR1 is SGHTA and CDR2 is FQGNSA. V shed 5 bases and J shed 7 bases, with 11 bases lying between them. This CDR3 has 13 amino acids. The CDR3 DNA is TGTGCCAGCAGCGGGGGGCCGGGTGAAAAACTGTTTTTT. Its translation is CASSGGPGEKLFF. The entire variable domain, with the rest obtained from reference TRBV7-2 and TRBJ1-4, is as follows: GAGVSQSPSNKVTEKGKDVELRCDPISGHTALYWYRQSLGQGLEFLIYFQGNSAPDKSGLPSDRFSAERTGGSVSTLTIQRTQQEDSAVYLCASSGGPGEKLFFGSGTQLSVL.

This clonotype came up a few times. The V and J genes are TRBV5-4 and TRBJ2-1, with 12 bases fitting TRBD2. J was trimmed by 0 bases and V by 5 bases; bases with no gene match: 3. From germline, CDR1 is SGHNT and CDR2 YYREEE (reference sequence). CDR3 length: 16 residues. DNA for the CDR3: TGTGCCAGCAGTTCTAGCGGGAGGGCCTCCTACAATGAGCAGTTCTTC. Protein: CASSSSGRASYNEQFF.

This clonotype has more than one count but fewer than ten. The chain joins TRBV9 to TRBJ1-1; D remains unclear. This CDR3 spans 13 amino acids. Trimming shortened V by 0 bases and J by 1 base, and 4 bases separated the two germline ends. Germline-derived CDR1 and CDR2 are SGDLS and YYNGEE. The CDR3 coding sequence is TGTGCCAGCAGCGTAGGTTCGAACACTGAAGCTTTCTTT. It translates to CASSVGSNTEAFF.

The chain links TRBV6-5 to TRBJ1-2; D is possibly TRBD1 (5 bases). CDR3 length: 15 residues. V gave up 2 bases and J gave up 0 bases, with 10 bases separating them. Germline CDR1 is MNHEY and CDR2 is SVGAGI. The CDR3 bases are TGTGCCAGCAGTTACGAGGCGACAGCTAACTATGGCTACACCTTC. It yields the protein CASSYEATANYGYTF.

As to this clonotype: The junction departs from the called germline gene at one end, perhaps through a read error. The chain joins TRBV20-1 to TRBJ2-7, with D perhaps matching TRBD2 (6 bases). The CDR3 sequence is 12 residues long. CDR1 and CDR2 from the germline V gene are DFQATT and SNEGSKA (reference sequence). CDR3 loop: CSARGVPDSQYF. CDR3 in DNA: TGCAGTGCTCGCGGGGTCCCCGATTCGCAGTACTTT.

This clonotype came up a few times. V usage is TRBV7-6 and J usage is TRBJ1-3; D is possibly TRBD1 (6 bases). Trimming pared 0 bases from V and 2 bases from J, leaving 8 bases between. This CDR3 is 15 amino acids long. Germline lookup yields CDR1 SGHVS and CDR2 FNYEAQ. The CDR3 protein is CASSLAWGPGNTIYF. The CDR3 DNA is TGTGCCAGCAGCTTAGCGTGGGGGCCTGGAAACACCATATATTTT.

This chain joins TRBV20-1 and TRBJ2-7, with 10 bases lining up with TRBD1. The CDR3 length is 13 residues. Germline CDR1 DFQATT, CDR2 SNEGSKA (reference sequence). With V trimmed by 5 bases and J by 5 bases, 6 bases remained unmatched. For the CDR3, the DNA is TGCAGTGCTGTTAGGACAGGGGGGCACGAGCAGTACTTC. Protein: CSAVRTGGHEQYF.

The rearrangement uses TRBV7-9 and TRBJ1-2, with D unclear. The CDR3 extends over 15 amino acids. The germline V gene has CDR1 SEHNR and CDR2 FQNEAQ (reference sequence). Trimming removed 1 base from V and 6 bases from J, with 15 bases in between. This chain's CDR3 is CASSLESRPLDGYTF. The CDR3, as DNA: TGTGCCAGCAGCTTAGAATCTCGACCCCTGGATGGCTACACCTTC.

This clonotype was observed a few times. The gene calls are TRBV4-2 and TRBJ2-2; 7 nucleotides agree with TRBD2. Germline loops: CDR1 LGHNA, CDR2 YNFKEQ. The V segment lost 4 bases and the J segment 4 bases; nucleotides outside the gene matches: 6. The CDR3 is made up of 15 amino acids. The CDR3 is CASSLGDYSTGELFF. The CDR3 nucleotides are TGTGCCAGCAGCCTAGGGGACTACTCCACCGGGGAGCTGTTTTTT.

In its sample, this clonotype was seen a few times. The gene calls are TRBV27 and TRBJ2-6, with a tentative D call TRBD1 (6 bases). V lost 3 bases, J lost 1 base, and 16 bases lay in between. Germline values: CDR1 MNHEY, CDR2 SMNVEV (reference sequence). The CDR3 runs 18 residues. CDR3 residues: CASSLGNSRGSGANVLTF. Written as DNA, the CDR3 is TGTGCCAGCAGTTTGGGAAATTCCAGGGGATCTGGGGCCAACGTCCTGACTTTC. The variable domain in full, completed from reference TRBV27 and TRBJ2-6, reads EAQVTQNPRYLITVTGKKLTVTCSQNMNHEYMSWYRQDPGLGLRQIYYSMNVEVTDKGDVPEGYKVSRKEKRNFPLILESPSPNQTSLYFCASSLGNSRGSGANVLTFGAGSRLTVL.

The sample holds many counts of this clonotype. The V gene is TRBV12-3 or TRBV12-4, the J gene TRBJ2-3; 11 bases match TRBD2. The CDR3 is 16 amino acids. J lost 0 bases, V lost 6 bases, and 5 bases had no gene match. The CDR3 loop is CASSPTSGASTDTQYF. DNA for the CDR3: TGTGCCAGCAGCCCGACTAGCGGGGCGAGCACAGATACGCAGTATTTT.

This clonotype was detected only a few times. The CDR3 DNA follows: TGCAGTGCTTCTAAACCCGGGACCACCTTAGGCACCGGGGAGCTGTTTTTT. Translation gives CSASKPGTTLGTGELFF. This chain connects TRBV20-1 to TRBJ2-2; D possibly matches TRBD1 or TRBD2 (5 bases each). CDR3 length: 17 residues. Germline V gives CDR1 DFQATT, CDR2 SNEGSKA (reference sequence). The V end was cut by 5 bases, the J end by 4 bases, with 23 bases between.

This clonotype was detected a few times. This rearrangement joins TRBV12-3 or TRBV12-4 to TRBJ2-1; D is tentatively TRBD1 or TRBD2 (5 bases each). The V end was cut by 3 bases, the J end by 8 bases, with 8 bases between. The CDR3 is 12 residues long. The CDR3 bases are TGTGCCAGCAGTTTGGTGGGACATGAGCAGTTCTTC. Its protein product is CASSLVGHEQFF.

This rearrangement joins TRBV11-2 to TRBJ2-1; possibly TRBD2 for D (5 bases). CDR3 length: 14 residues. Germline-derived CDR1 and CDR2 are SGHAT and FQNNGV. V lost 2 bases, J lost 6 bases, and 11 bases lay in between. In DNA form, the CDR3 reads TGTGCCAGCAGCTTATCCGCAGCGGCCAATGAGCAGTTCTTC. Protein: CASSLSAAANEQFF.

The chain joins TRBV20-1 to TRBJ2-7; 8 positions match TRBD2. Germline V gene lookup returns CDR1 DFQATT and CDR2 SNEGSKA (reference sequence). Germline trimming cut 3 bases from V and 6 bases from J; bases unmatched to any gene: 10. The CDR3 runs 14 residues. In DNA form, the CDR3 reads TGCAGTGCTAGGACACCGGGACTAGTTTCCGAGCAGTACTTC. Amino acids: CSARTPGLVSEQYF.

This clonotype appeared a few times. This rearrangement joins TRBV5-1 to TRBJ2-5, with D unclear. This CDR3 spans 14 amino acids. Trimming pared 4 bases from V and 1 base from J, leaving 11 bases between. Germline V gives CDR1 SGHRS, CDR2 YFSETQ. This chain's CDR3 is CASSTLDLQETQYF. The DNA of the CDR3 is TGCGCCAGCAGCACGCTCGACCTCCAAGAGACCCAGTACTTC.

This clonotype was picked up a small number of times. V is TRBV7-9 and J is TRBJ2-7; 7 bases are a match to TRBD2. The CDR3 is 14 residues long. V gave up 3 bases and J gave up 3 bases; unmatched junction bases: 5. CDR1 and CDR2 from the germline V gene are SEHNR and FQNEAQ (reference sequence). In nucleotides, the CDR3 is TGTGCCAGCAGCTTTCCGACGGGGGGCTACGAGCAGTACTTC. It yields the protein CASSFPTGGYEQYF.

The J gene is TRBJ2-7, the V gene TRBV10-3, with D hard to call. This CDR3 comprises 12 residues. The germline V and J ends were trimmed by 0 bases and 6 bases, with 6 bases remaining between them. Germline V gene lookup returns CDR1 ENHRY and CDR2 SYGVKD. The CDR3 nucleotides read TGTGCCATCAGTGAGTCCAAGGGCGAGCAGTACTTC. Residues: CAISESKGEQYF.

CDR3 protein: CASSGTGGRVSETQYF. For the CDR3, the DNA is TGTGCCAGCAGTGGGACGGGCGGGAGGGTCTCGGAGACCCAGTACTTC. V and J are TRBV25-1 and TRBJ2-5; 9 bases agree with TRBD2. The CDR3 is 16 residues long. CDR1 and CDR2 from the germline V gene are MGHDK and SYGVNS. The J segment lost 5 bases and the V segment lost 4 bases, leaving 11 bases of the junction unmatched. The whole variable domain, filled in from reference TRBV25-1 and TRBJ2-5, reads EADIYQTPRYLVIGTGKKITLECSQTMGHDKMYWYQQDPGMELHLIHYSYGVNSTEKGDLSSESTVSRIRTEHFPLTLESARPSHTSQYLCASSGTGGRVSETQYFGPGTRLLVL.

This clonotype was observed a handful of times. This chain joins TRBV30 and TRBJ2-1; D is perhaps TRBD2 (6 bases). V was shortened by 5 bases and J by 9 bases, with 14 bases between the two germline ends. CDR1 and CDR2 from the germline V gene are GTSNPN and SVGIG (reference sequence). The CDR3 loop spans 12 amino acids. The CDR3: CAWGDSLIEQFF. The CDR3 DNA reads TGTGCCTGGGGGGACTCTCTGATTGAGCAGTTCTTC.

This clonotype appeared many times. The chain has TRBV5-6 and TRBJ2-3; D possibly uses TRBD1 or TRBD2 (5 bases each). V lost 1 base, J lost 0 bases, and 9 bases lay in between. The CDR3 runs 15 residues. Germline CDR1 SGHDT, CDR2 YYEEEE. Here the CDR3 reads CASSLLGVSTDTQYF. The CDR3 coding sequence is TGTGCCAGCAGCTTGTTGGGGGTGAGCACAGATACGCAGTATTTT.

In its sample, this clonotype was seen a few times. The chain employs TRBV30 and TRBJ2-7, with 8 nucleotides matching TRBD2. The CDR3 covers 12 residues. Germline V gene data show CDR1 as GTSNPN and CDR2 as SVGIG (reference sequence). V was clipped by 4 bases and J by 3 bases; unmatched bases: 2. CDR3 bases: TGTGCCTGGACTAGCGGGCACTACGAGCAGTACTTC. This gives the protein CAWTSGHYEQYF.